This T cell receptor beta chain is from a study of blood T cell repertoires in COVID-19. Study as a whole: Samples taken during acute and convalescent COVID-19 were collected in the United States, Italy and Spain. PBMCs, B-cell-depleted T cells, or T cells were the source of the cDNA or gDNA that made up the material.

The CDR3 is 13 residues long. CDR1 and CDR2 (germline): SGHRS, YFSETQ. Between the trimmed V and J ends, which lost 0 bases and 3 bases, there was a span of 7 bases. Authors' data handling: Amplification of reference gene primers provided the estimated nucleated cell counts. Profiling relied on immunoSEQ multiplex PCR, and the TCRdb table lists in-frame clones only, not all of them. The V and J calls and clone size come from that table; D and trimming were worked out from the DNA. The sample yields over 9,500 clones, around 76% seen once. Sequencing was carried out using peripheral blood. This TCR was recovered from a human donor in a cohort sampled during active COVID-19. The gene calls are TRBV5-1 and TRBJ2-7; no clear D gene. CDR3: CASSLDSYYEQYF. The CDR3, as DNA: TGCGCCAGCAGCTTGGACAGCTACTACGAGCAGTACTTC.